This T cell receptor (beta chain) was obtained from a study of immune evolution from preneoplasia to lung adenocarcinoma. Study observations and caveats: Normal lung had highest clonality; later lesions appeared denser, more diverse. Top clone share appeared to fall from AAH through AIS, MIA, adenocarcinoma. Compared with EGFR-mutant or double wild-type lesions, KRAS-mutant nodules were more clonal.

Germline lookup yields CDR1 SGHKS and CDR2 YYEKEE (reference sequence). This CDR3 spans 13 amino acids. With 5 bases clipped from V and 6 bases from J, the junction kept 4 bases outside the gene matches. TCRdb's copy holds only in-frame clones and misses some; the assay was immunoSEQ multiplex PCR. The sample has under 13,000 clones; roughly 84% are singletons. Two lung cancer pathologists independently confirmed each histologic diagnosis. Regarding this clone: What it binds is unknown.

This receptor was identified in a person aged 70 to 85 with lung adenocarcinoma. Specimen: FFPE minimally invasive lung adenocarcinoma tissue. The chain couples TRBV5-5 to TRBJ2-1; 8 bases are shared with TRBD2. CDR3 loop: CASSSLAVNEQFF. CDR3 sequence (DNA): TGTGCCAGCAGTTCACTAGCGGTCAATGAGCAGTTCTTC.